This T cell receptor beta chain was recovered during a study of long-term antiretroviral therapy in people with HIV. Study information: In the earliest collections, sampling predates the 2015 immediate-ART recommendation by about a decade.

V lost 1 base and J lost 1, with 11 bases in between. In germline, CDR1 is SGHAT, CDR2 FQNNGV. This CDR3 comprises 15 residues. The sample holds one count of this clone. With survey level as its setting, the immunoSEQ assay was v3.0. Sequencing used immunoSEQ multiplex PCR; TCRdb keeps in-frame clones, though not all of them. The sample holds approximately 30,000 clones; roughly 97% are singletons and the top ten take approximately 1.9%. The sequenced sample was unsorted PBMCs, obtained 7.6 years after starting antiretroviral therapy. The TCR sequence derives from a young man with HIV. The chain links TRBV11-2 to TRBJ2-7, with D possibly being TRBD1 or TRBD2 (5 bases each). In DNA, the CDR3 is TGTGCCAGCAGCTTAGTGGGGGTAGCATCCTACGAGCAGTACTTC. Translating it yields CASSLVGVASYEQYF.